This TCR beta chain is drawn from a study of blood T cell repertoires in COVID-19. Germline CDR1 is MNHEY and CDR2 is SVGAGI. Trimming removed 6 bases from V and 3 bases from J; junction bases left unmatched: 3. The CDR3 covers 14 residues. TCRdb's copy holds only in-frame clones and misses some; the assay was immunoSEQ multiplex PCR. The data contain some 250,000 clones, approximately 91% of them seen just once; the ten biggest clones take up about 0.8%. This TCR was recovered from a woman in her 30s with acute or convalescent COVID-19. The V gene is TRBV6-5, the J gene TRBJ1-4, with TRBD1 matching over 8 bases. Sequences were obtained from peripheral blood. DNA of the CDR3: TGTGCCAGCAGAAGACAGGGGTCTAATGAAAAACTGTTTTTT. It specifies CASRRQGSNEKLFF.